This T cell receptor (beta chain) stems from a study of blood T cell repertoires in COVID-19. Study-level information: Collection of acute and convalescent COVID-19 samples took place in the United States, Italy and Spain. The analysed material was cDNA or gDNA that came from T cells, B-cell-depleted T cells, or PBMCs.

The germline gives CDR1 LGHDT, CDR2 YNNKEL (reference sequence). Trimming cost V 6 bases and J 0 bases, with 18 bases left between them. This CDR3 comprises 17 residues. As originally analysed: Amplified reference gene primers provided the basis for estimating nucleated cell counts. Assay used: immunoSEQ multiplex PCR; TCRdb lists only in-frame clones, some missing. V and J calls and clone size come straight from that table; D and trimming were deduced from the DNA. Of fewer than 400,000 clones detected, around 86% appear once; the ten largest clones hold 2.5% to 3.5%. The chain employs TRBV3-1 (or the pseudogene TRBV3-2) and TRBJ2-4, with D tentatively TRBD1 (6 bases). The sequenced sample consisted of peripheral blood. The receptor was derived from a human donor in a cohort sampled during active COVID-19. In DNA, the CDR3 is TGTGCCAGCAGTCTGGTAGGGGGTTTTGGAGCCAAAAACATTCAGTACTTC. It yields the protein CASSLVGGFGAKNIQYF.